The rows below give T cell receptor beta chains drawn from one sample of a study of cytomegalovirus exposure and HLA in healthy donors. Method: immunoSEQ multiplex PCR; TCRdb's copy keeps in-frame clones and lacks some. The profile shows 150,000 to 200,000 clones, about three quarters of them singletons. The sample consisted of PBMCs. These receptors all stem from a woman aged 30 to 39 in good health and CMV-seronegative. CDR3s include the opening cysteine and the closing phenylalanine or tryptophan. The D gene is left open where the match is weak. Clone size is not always given. Where it is, it says once, few, many or a class for expanded clones.

J	D	size	V	DNA	CDR3
TRBJ2-2	TRBD1	.	TRBV7-2	TGTGCCAGCAGCTTGGGTCCCGGACAGGGGCTCGGGGAGCTGTTTTTT	CASSLGPGQGLGELFF
TRBJ2-7	.	.	TRBV14	TGTGCCAGCAGCCAACCAGGTTACTCCTACGAGCAGTACTTC	CASSQPGYSYEQYF
TRBJ2-2	.	.	TRBV5-1	TGCGCCAGCAGCTTTGGAAGGGGGTCCACCGGGGAGCTGTTTTTT	CASSFGRGSTGELFF
TRBJ2-7	TRBD2	.	TRBV2	TGTGCCAGCAGTGAAGCGCGTCTAGCGGGGGGGCAGTACGAGCAGTACTTC	CASSEARLAGGQYEQYF
TRBJ1-5	TRBD1	.	TRBV4-2	TGTGCCAGCAGCCAAGATAGGGGGCGACGGGGCCAGCCCCAGCATTTT	CASSQDRGRRGQPQHF
TRBJ2-1	TRBD1	few	TRBV18	TGTGCCAGCTCACCACCGACAGGGACCAATGAGCAGTTCTTC	CASSPPTGTNEQFF
TRBJ1-5	.	.	TRBV4-1	TGCGCCAGCAGCCAAGACCCCGGGGATCAGCCCCAGCATTTT	CASSQDPGDQPQHF
TRBJ2-7	.	once	TRBV30	TGTGCCTGGAGTGTACTTGGCTACGAGCAGTACTTC	CAWSVLGYEQYF
TRBJ2-3	TRBD2	few	TRBV6-4	TGTGCCAGCAGTGATGGAGCGGGGGGGCCCGAAGATACGCAGTATTTT	CASSDGAGGPEDTQYF
TRBJ2-7	.	.	TRBV6-5	TGTGCCAGCAGTTACTCGTGGGGAGCCCAACAGGAGCAGTACTTC	CASSYSWGAQQEQYF
TRBJ2-3	TRBD2	.	TRBV19	TGTGCCAGTAGTAATCAGCGGGAGCCGACAGATACGCAGTATTTT	CASSNQREPTDTQYF
TRBJ2-7	.	.	TRBV11-3	TGTGCCAGCAGCTTAGTAGGTCAGGACGAGCAGTACTTC	CASSLVGQDEQYF
TRBJ2-2	.	.	TRBV6-5	TGTGCCAGCAGGGTCGGGCGGGGATACACCGGGGAGCTGTTTTTT	CASRVGRGYTGELFF
TRBJ1-5	.	few	TRBV7-5	TGTGTCAGAAGCACTCCCAGGGTGATTCAGCCCCAGCATTTT	CVRSTPRVIQPQHF
TRBJ2-5	TRBD1	.	TRBV12-5	TGTGCTAGTGGTTTTGGGACAGGAGGGGGGAAAGAGACCCAGTACTTC	CASGFGTGGGKETQYF
TRBJ2-1	.	.	TRBV20-1	TGCAGTGCTCGTAGGGGTCCTGAGCAGTTCTTC	CSARRGPEQFF
TRBJ1-1	TRBD1	.	TRBV5-6	TGTGCCAGCAGTTTGGGACAGCCGAACACTGAAGCTTTCTTT	CASSLGQPNTEAFF
TRBJ1-2	.	.	TRBV5-1	TGCGCCAGCGCCGAGACAGGAGTCTATGGCTACACCTTC	CASAETGVYGYTF
TRBJ2-7	TRBD1	.	TRBV25-1	TGTGCCAGCACCCTGACAGGGACCTACGAGCAGTACTTC	CASTLTGTYEQYF
TRBJ1-2	.	.	TRBV28	TGTGCCAGCAGTTCTTATAACTATGGCTACACCTTC	CASSSYNYGYTF
TRBJ2-7	.	.	TRBV25-1	TGTGCCAGCAGTGAACCAGGAAAACTCTACGAGCAGTACTTC	CASSEPGKLYEQYF
TRBJ1-5	.	few	TRBV27	TGTGCCAGCAGACGACCAGGGGATAGGGGTCAGCCCCAGCATTTT	CASRRPGDRGQPQHF
TRBJ1-1	TRBD1	.	TRBV6-4	TGTGCCAGCAGTGACTCGGCCAGGGGGTCCACTGAAGCTTTCTTT	CASSDSARGSTEAFF
TRBJ1-5	.	few	TRBV15	TGTGCCACCAGCAGAGCTGGGGCTAGCAATCAGCCCCAGCATTTT	CATSRAGASNQPQHF
TRBJ2-7	.	.	TRBV7-9	TGTGCCAGCAGCTCTTACTACGAGCAGTACTTC	CASSSYYEQYF
TRBJ2-3	TRBD2	.	TRBV12-5	TGTGCTAGTGGTTTCCGACTAGCGGGCACAGATACGCAGTATTTT	CASGFRLAGTDTQYF
TRBJ1-4	TRBD1	.	TRBV27	TGTGCCAGCAGTTTATGGGGACAGGGGAATGAAAAACTGTTTTTT	CASSLWGQGNEKLFF
TRBJ2-1	TRBD2	.	TRBV6-5	TGTGCCAACAGTTACGTTGGACTAGCGCAATACAATGAGCAGTTCTTC	CANSYVGLAQYNEQFF
TRBJ1-5	TRBD1	.	TRBV5-1	TGCGCCAGCAGCCAGGGACAGGGCAGTCAGCCCCAGCATTTT	CASSQGQGSQPQHF
TRBJ2-4	.	.	TRBV30	TGTGCCTGGAGTCGGACTTTACTAGCCAAAAACATTCAGTACTTC	CAWSRTLLAKNIQYF
TRBJ1-3	TRBD1	.	TRBV5-1	TGCGCCAGCTCAGAGCAGGGGGCTGCTCTCTCTGGAAACACCATATATTTT	CASSEQGAALSGNTIYF
TRBJ1-5	.	.	TRBV28	TGTGCCAGCACTGGGCCACGGTTCAATCAGCCCCAGCATTTT	CASTGPRFNQPQHF
TRBJ2-1	TRBD2	.	TRBV4-1	TGCGCCAGCAGCCGCCTACTAGCGGGAGTAGACAATGAGCAGTTCTTC	CASSRLLAGVDNEQFF
TRBJ2-7	TRBD2	.	TRBV2	TGTGCCAGCGGGGGTGGACTAGGAGGCTCCTACGAGCAGTACTTC	CASGGGLGGSYEQYF
TRBJ2-7	.	few	TRBV25-1	TGTGCCAGCAGTGATTGGGCAGGGCCCTACGAGCAGTACTTC	CASSDWAGPYEQYF
TRBJ1-2	TRBD1	.	TRBV19	TGTGCCAGTAGTATAGACGCAGGACAGGGGTATGGCTACACCTTC	CASSIDAGQGYGYTF
TRBJ1-5	.	once	TRBV18	TGTGCCAGCTCACCGACCTCAAGAGGGAATCAGCCCCAGCATTTT	CASSPTSRGNQPQHF
TRBJ1-6	TRBD1	.	TRBV5-1	TGCGCCAGCAGCTTAGGGGGGACAGATAATTCACCCCTCCACTTT	CASSLGGTDNSPLHF
TRBJ1-6	TRBD1	once	TRBV9	TGTGCCAGCAGCGCCGGGGGACAGGGTAATTCACCCCTCCACTTT	CASSAGGQGNSPLHF
TRBJ1-5	TRBD1	once	TRBV9	TGTGCCAGCAGCGCCGGGACAGGGAGGGAAAATCAGCCCCAGCATTTT	CASSAGTGRENQPQHF
TRBJ1-2	TRBD1	.	TRBV6-5	TGTGCCAGCAGTTACGGGACAGGGTCCCCCTATGGCTACACCTTC	CASSYGTGSPYGYTF
TRBJ2-7	TRBD1	.	TRBV5-6	TGTGCCAGCAGCTTAGCACAGTATCCCGGGACAGGGACTTCCTACGAGCAGTACTTC	CASSLAQYPGTGTSYEQYF
TRBJ2-3	.	.	TRBV11-3	TGTGCCAGCAGCCAAGAGAGAGATACGCAGTATTTT	CASSQERDTQYF
TRBJ1-5	.	.	TRBV30	TGTGCCTGGAGTGCCTTGGAGGCCAATCAGCCCCAGCATTTT	CAWSALEANQPQHF
TRBJ2-1	TRBD2	.	TRBV27	TGTGCCAGCAGTTCCCGACTAGCCCGCAATGAGCAGTTCTTC	CASSSRLARNEQFF
TRBJ1-2	TRBD1	once	TRBV30	TGTGCCTGGAGCTCGGGACAGGGGCCGAGAATTAACTATGGCTACACCTTC	CAWSSGQGPRINYGYTF
TRBJ2-1	TRBD2	.	TRBV18	TGTGCCAGCTCACCAGATTTAGCGGGAGCGCCTGCCCGGTTCTTC	CASSPDLAGAPARFF
TRBJ2-2	TRBD2	.	TRBV11-2	TGTGCCAGCAGCGAAGGGACTAGCGGGGTACGTCATATCACCGGGGAGCTGTTTTTT	CASSEGTSGVRHITGELFF
TRBJ1-2	TRBD1	few	TRBV12-5	TGTGCTAGTGGTCCCGGACAGGGGAGAGGCTACACCTTC	CASGPGQGRGYTF
TRBJ1-2	.	.	TRBV10-2	TGCGCCAGCAGTGAGTCGGGTCGGCGCAGGCTTGGAGGCTACACCTTC	CASSESGRRRLGGYTF
TRBJ2-7	TRBD1	.	TRBV27	TGTGCCAGCAGGGTGGACAGGTTCGTCTACGAGCAGTACTTC	CASRVDRFVYEQYF
TRBJ1-5	TRBD1	few	TRBV5-1	TGCGCCAGCAGCTCCTCGGGACAGGGTAACCAGCCCCAGCATTTT	CASSSSGQGNQPQHF
TRBJ1-6	.	.	TRBV28	TGTGCCAGCAGTTTATACGGTCAGCGGAACTATAATTCACCCCTCCACTTT	CASSLYGQRNYNSPLHF
TRBJ2-2	TRBD1	few	TRBV18	TGTGCCAGCTCACCAGGACAGGGAGGCACCGGGGAGCTGTTTTTT	CASSPGQGGTGELFF
TRBJ1-2	TRBD1	.	TRBV6-1	TGTGCCAGCCCGCCCCCCGGACAGGACTATGGCTACACCTTC	CASPPPGQDYGYTF
TRBJ1-2	.	.	TRBV19	TGTGCCAGTAGTAGAGACAGGAACTATGGCTACACCTTC	CASSRDRNYGYTF
TRBJ1-4	TRBD1	.	TRBV29-1	TGCAGCGTTGCGGGACAGGGTGGGGAAAAACTGTTTTTT	CSVAGQGGEKLFF
TRBJ2-6	TRBD2	.	TRBV30	TGTGCCTGGAGTCGGGGGAGGGCCGAAGGGGCCAACGTCCTGACTTTC	CAWSRGRAEGANVLTF
TRBJ1-4	TRBD1	.	TRBV28	TGTGCCAGCAGTACGGACAGGGCCTATAATGAAAAACTGTTTTTT	CASSTDRAYNEKLFF
TRBJ2-5	.	.	TRBV5-1	TGCGCCAGCAGCTTGGCTAGTCCCATCCAAGAGACCCAGTACTTC	CASSLASPIQETQYF